This TCR beta chain was obtained from a study of breast tumors, draining lymph nodes, adjacent tissues. TCRdb re-called the multiplex PCR reads with MiXCR, one entry per CDR3 protein. The data contain nearly 200,000 distinct CDR3 sequences, around 33% of them singletons. This clonotype has a handful of counts. This could be a read error, since a much larger clone is one nucleotide away. Here the CDR3 omits its conserved ending phenylalanine or tryptophan, so a read error is the likely source. Germline V gene sequence: CDR1 SGDLS, CDR2 YYNGEE. The CDR3 totals 13 residues. Trimming took off 0 bases at V and 10 bases at J, with 11 bases between the two ends. Samples came from axillary lymph nodes draining the breast cancer.

This receptor was obtained from a female donor with breast cancer. Some clones in this sample may be carry-over from other donors' samples. The chain is built from TRBV9 and TRBJ2-1, with TRBD1 as a possible D gene (6 bases). Sequenced material: axillary lymph node tissue. The CDR3 protein is CASSVDPGEEQFS. CDR3 nucleotide sequence: TGTGCCAGCAGCGTAGACCCAGGGGAAGAGCAGTTCTCC.